One and the same sample provided the 12 T cell receptor beta chains below, sequenced in a study of vaccination and CD4 T cells after COVID-19. Treatment denoted: roughly 10-day PBMC culture with coronavirus spike peptide pools or control peptides (ViraFEST assay). These receptors' targets are unknown. Sequencing of DNA taken from cultured CD4+ T cells relied on the Oncomine TCR Beta short-read assay. TCRdb reprocessed the PCR reads via MiXCR and lists one record per CDR3 protein. The sample yields about 19,000 distinct CDR3 sequences, 45% to 50% seen once. The sample was CD4+ T cells from blood, cultured in vitro. These receptor sequences come from a human donor who had recovered from COVID-19.

Only one count was recorded for this clonotype. CDR3 coding DNA: TGTGCCAGCAGTTACTCATGGGGGAGGGGAGAGACCCAGTACTTC. Residues: CASSYSWGRGETQYF. V and J are TRBV6-5 and TRBJ2-5; 7 positions match TRBD2. Germline V gene data show CDR1 as MNHEY and CDR2 as SVGAGI. This CDR3 has 15 amino acids. V lost 0 bases and J lost 4; bases outside the gene matches: 5.

This clonotype has a handful of counts. J is TRBJ2-7 and V is TRBV7-9; D may be TRBD1 or TRBD2 (5 bases each). There are 13 residues in the CDR3. V lost 3 bases, J lost 12 bases, and 18 bases lay in between. Germline V gives CDR1 SEHNR, CDR2 FQNEAQ (reference sequence). The CDR3 region has the DNA TGTGCCAGCAGCTTCCGGGGCCAGAGAGCAGTGTACTTC. It specifies CASSFRGQRAVYF.

The J gene is TRBJ1-6, the V gene TRBV3-1; 10 bases are shared with TRBD1. J gave up 11 bases and V 4 bases, and 5 bases lay outside the gene matches. The CDR3 contains 14 residues. The V gene's germline CDR1 is LGHDT and CDR2 YNNKEL (reference sequence). This CDR3 is CASSPGQGRTPLHF. Written as DNA, the CDR3 is TGTGCCAGCAGCCCGGGACAGGGGCGGACACCCCTCCACTTT.

The chain is built from TRBV6-2 or TRBV6-3 and TRBJ2-5; TRBD1 or TRBD2 may be the D gene (5 bases each). This CDR3 spans 15 amino acids. Between the trimmed V and J ends, which lost 6 bases and 1 base, there was a span of 15 bases. Germline assignment: CDR1 MNHEY and CDR2 SVGEGT. The DNA for the CDR3 is TGTGCCAGCAGCCCCGGGACCCTTTTCCAAGAGACCCAGTACTTC. It translates to CASSPGTLFQETQYF.

As to this clonotype: One junction end does not reproduce the germline sequence, and a read error may be involved. The V and J genes are TRBV20-1 and TRBJ2-3; TRBD2 matches at 8 bases. CDR1 DFQATT and CDR2 SNEGSKA come from the germline V gene (reference sequence). The CDR3 totals 12 residues. CDR3 residues: CSPSGSTDTQYF. Written as DNA, the CDR3 is TGCAGTCCTAGCGGGAGCACAGATACGCAGTATTTT.

This clonotype was recorded once. V is TRBV7-3 and J is TRBJ2-3; 7 positions match TRBD2. Unmatched junction bases numbered 4, after V lost 0 bases and J lost 4 bases. The CDR3 consists of 15 residues. Germline V gene data show CDR1 as SGHTA and CDR2 as FQGTGA. The CDR3 reads CASSLTSGVADTQYF. DNA of the CDR3: TGTGCCAGCAGCTTAACGAGCGGGGTGGCAGATACGCAGTATTTT.

The gene calls are TRBV2 and TRBJ2-7; unclear D gene. Germline V gene sequence: CDR1 SNHLY, CDR2 FYNNEI. The CDR3 sequence is 11 residues long. The V and J ends lost 6 bases and 3 bases respectively, with 6 bases between them. This chain's CDR3 is CASRESYEQYF. CDR3 DNA sequence: TGTGCCAGCAGGGAAAGCTACGAGCAGTACTTC. Full variable domain (rest looked up from reference TRBV2 and TRBJ2-7): EPEVTQTPSHQVTQMGQEVILRCVPISNHLYFYWYRQILGQKVEFLVSFYNNEISEKSEIFDDQFSVERPDGSNFTLKIRSTKLEDSAMYFCASRESYEQYFGPGTRLTVT.

The genes are TRBV6-2 or TRBV6-3 and TRBJ2-2; TRBD1 aligns across 7 bases. V lost 6 bases to trimming and J lost 5 bases; unmatched junction nucleotides: 6. The germline CDR1 and CDR2 sequences are MNHEY and SVGEGT. This CDR3 contains 14 residues. This chain's CDR3 is CASRATGFTGELFF. The DNA for the CDR3 is TGTGCCAGCAGGGCGACAGGGTTTACCGGGGAGCTGTTTTTT.

This chain links TRBV5-8 with TRBJ2-2; 9 bases align to TRBD1. The CDR3 length is 16 residues. The V segment lost 0 bases and the J segment 7 bases; nucleotides outside the gene matches: 7. Germline CDR1 is SGHTS and CDR2 is YDEGEE. DNA of the CDR3: TGTGCCAGCAGCTTGGACGACAGGGGGTATGGCGGGGAGCTGTTTTTT. The encoded protein is CASSLDDRGYGGELFF.

This clonotype was detected a few times. This sequence joins TRBV7-8 and TRBJ1-1; no reliable D call. Germline V gene sequence: CDR1 SGHVS, CDR2 FQNEAQ. Trimming shortened V by 2 bases and J by 0 bases, and 4 bases separated the two germline ends. The CDR3 is made up of 13 amino acids. CDR3: CASSLSMNTEAFF. DNA of the CDR3: TGTGCCAGCAGCTTATCTATGAACACTGAAGCTTTCTTT.

The rearrangement uses TRBV6-2 or TRBV6-3 and TRBJ2-5; D unresolved. Germline lookup yields CDR1 MNHEY and CDR2 SVGEGT. V was pared by 5 bases and J by 4 bases, with 5 bases between. This CDR3 comprises 11 residues. The CDR3: CASSNGETQYF. Written as DNA, the CDR3 is TGTGCCAGCAGTAACGGAGAGACCCAGTACTTC.

The rearrangement uses TRBV7-9 and TRBJ2-7, with TRBD2 matching over 8 bases. V lost 3 bases to trimming and J lost 8 bases; unmatched junction nucleotides: 9. The CDR3 runs to 14 residues. Germline CDR1 and CDR2: SEHNR and FQNEAQ (reference sequence). The CDR3 DNA reads TGTGCCAGCAGCTTGGCAGGTCGGGGGGGCAAGCAGTACTTC. The encoded protein is CASSLAGRGGKQYF.